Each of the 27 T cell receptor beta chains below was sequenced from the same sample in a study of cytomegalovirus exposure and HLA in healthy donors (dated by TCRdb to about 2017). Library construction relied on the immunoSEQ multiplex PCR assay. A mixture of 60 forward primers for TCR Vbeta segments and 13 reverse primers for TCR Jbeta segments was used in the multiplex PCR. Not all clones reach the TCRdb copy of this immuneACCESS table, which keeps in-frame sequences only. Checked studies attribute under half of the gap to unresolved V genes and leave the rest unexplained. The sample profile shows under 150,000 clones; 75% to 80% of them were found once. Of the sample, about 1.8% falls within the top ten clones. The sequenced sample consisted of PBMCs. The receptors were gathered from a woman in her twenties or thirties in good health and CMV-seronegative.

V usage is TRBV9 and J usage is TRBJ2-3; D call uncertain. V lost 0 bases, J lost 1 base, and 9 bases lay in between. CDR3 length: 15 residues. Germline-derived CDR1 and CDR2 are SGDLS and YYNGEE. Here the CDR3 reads CASSVESSRTDTQYF. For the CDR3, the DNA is TGTGCCAGCAGCGTAGAGAGTAGCCGCACAGATACGCAGTATTTT.

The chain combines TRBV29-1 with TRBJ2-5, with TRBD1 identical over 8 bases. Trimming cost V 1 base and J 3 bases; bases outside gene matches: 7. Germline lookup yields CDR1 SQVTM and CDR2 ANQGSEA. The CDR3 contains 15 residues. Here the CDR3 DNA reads TGCAGCGTTGAAGGGGGGGACAGGTTGGAAGAGACCCAGTACTTC. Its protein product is CSVEGGDRLEETQYF.

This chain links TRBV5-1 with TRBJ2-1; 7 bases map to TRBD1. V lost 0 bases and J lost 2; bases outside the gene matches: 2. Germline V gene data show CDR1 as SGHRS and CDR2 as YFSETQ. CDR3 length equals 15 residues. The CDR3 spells CASSLGDSPYNEQFF. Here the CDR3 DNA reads TGCGCCAGCAGCTTGGGGGACAGTCCCTACAATGAGCAGTTCTTC. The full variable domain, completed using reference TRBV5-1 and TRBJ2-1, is KAGVTQTPRYLIKTRGQQVTLSCSPISGHRSVSWYQQTPGQGLQFLFEYFSETQRNKGNFPGRFSGRQFSNSRSEMNVSTLELGDSALYLCASSLGDSPYNEQFFGPGTRLTVL.

For the CDR3, the DNA is TGTGCCAGCAGCGTACCCCCCCGGGACAGGGGCGCAGGGCAGTACTTC. Protein sequence: CASSVPPRDRGAGQYF. The chain uses TRBV2 and TRBJ2-7; 10 nucleotides align to TRBD1. This CDR3 spans 16 amino acids. Losses at the gene ends were 6 bases for V and 9 bases for J; bases not matched to a gene: 17. Germline V gene lookup returns CDR1 SNHLY and CDR2 FYNNEI.

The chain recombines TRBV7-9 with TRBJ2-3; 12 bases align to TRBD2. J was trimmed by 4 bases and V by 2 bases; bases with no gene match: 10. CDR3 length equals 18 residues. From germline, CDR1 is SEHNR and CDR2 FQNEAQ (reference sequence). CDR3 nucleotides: TGTGCCAGCAGCTTACTAGCGGGGGGGCGGGACACATCAGATACGCAGTATTTT. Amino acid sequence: CASSLLAGGRDTSDTQYF. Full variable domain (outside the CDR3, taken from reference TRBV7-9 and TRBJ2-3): DTGVSQNPRHKITKRGQNVTFRCDPISEHNRLYWYRQTLGQGPEFLTYFQNEAQLEKSRLLSDRFSAERPKGSFSTLEIQRTEQGDSAMYLCASSLLAGGRDTSDTQYFGPGTRLTVL.

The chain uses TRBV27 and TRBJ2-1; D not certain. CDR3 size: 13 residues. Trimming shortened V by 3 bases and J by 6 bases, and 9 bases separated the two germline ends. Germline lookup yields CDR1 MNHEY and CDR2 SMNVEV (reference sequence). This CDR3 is CASSFLVPNEQFF. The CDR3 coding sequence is TGTGCCAGCAGTTTTCTAGTCCCCAATGAGCAGTTCTTC.

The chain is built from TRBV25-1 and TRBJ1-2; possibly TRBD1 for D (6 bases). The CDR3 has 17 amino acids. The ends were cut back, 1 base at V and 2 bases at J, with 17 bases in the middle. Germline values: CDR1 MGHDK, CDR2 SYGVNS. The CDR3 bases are TGTGCCAGCAGTGAATTGGGGGCAGGTACTATGAACTATGGCTACACCTTC. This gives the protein CASSELGAGTMNYGYTF.

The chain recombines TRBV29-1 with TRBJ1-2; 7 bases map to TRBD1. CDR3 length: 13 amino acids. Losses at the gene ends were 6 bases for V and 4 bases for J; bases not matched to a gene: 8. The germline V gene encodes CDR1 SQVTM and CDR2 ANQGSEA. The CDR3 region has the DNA TGCAGCGTCGGACAGGCGCCAGTCTATGGCTACACCTTC. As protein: CSVGQAPVYGYTF.

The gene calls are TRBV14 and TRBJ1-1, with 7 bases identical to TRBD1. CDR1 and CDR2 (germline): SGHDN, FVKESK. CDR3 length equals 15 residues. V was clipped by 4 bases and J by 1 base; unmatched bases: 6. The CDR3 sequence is CASSPRQGPNTEAFF. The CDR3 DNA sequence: TGTGCCAGCAGCCCGCGACAGGGACCGAACACTGAAGCTTTCTTT.

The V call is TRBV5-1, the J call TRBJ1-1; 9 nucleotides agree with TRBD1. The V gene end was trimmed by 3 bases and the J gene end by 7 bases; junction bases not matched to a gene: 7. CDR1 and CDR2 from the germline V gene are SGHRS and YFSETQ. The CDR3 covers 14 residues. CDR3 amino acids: CASSWSGTGSEAFF. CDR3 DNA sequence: TGCGCCAGCAGCTGGTCCGGGACAGGGAGTGAAGCTTTCTTT. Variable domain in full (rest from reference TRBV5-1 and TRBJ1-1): KAGVTQTPRYLIKTRGQQVTLSCSPISGHRSVSWYQQTPGQGLQFLFEYFSETQRNKGNFPGRFSGRQFSNSRSEMNVSTLELGDSALYLCASSWSGTGSEAFFGQGTRLTVV.

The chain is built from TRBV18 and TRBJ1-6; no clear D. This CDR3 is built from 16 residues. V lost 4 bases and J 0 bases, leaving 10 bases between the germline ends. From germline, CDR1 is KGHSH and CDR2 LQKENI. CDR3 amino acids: CASSRSEGSYNSPLHF. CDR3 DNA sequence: TGTGCCAGCTCACGGAGCGAGGGCTCCTATAATTCACCCCTCCACTTT.

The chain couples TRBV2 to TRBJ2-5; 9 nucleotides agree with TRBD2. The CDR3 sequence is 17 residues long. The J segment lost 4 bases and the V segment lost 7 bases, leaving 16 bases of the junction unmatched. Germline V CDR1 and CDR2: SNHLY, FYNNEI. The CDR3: CASTLATSGSGGETQYF. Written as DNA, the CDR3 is TGTGCCAGCACCTTGGCGACTAGCGGATCCGGGGGAGAGACCCAGTACTTC.

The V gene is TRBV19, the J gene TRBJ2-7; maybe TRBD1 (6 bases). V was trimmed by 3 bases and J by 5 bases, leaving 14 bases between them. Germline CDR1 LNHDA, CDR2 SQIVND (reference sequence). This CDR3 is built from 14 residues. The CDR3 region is CASSMSQGRDEQYF. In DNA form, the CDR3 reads TGTGCCAGTAGTATGTCACAGGGCCGGGACGAGCAGTACTTC.

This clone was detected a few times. For the CDR3, the DNA is TGTGCCAGCAGCTCCCTCAGACTCAACTATGGCTACACCTTC. Residues: CASSSLRLNYGYTF. The chain links TRBV7-2 to TRBJ1-2; D call uncertain. This CDR3 has 14 residues. Looked up from germline, CDR1 is SGHTA and CDR2 is FQGNSA. V gave up 4 bases and J gave up 2 bases, with 11 bases separating them.

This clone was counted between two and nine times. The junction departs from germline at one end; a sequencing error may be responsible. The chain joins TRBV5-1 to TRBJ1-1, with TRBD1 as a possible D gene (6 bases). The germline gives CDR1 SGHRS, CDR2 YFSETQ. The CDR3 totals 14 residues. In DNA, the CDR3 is TGCGCCAGCAGCTTGGTTGGCGGGGGCCCTGAAGCTCTCTTT. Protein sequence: CASSLVGGGPEALF.

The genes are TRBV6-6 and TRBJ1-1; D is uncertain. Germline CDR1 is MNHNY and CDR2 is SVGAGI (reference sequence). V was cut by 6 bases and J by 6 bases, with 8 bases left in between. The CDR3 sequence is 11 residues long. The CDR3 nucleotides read TGTGCCAGCAGCTTACTCCCTGAAGCTTTCTTT. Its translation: CASSLLPEAFF.

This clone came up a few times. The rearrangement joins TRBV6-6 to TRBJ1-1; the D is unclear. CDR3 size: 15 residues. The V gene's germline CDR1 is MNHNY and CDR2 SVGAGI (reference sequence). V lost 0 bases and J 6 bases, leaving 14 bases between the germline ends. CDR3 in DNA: TGTGCCAGCAGTTACTCGAGTAATGTGGTGGCTGAAGCTTTCTTT. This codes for CASSYSSNVVAEAFF.

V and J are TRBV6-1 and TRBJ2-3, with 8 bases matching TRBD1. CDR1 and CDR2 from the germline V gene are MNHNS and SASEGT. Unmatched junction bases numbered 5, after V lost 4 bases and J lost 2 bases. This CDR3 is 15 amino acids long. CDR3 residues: CASSVDRVDTDTQYF. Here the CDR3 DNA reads TGTGCCAGCAGTGTGGACAGGGTGGACACAGATACGCAGTATTTT.

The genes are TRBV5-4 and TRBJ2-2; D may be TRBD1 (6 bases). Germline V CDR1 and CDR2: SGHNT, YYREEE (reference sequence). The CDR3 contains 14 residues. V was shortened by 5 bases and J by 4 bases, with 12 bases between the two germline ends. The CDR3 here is CASRTGQFTGELFF. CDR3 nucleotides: TGTGCCAGCAGGACCGGACAGTTCACCGGGGAGCTGTTTTTT.

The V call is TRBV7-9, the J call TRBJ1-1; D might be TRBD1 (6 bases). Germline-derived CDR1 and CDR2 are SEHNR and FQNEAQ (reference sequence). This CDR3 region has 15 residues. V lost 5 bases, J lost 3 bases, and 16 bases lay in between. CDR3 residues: CASSPGGGGDTEAFF. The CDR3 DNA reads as TGTGCCAGCAGCCCGGGGGGAGGGGGGGACACTGAAGCTTTCTTT.

CDR3: CASSLFGTANDEQFF. The CDR3, as DNA: TGCGCCAGCAGCTTATTTGGGACAGCAAACGATGAGCAGTTCTTC. The chain carries TRBV5-1 and TRBJ2-1, with TRBD1 identical over 7 bases. Germline CDR1 reads SGHRS; CDR2 reads YFSETQ. The CDR3 is 15 amino acids. Trimming took 2 bases from V and 8 from J; bases not matched to a gene: 10.

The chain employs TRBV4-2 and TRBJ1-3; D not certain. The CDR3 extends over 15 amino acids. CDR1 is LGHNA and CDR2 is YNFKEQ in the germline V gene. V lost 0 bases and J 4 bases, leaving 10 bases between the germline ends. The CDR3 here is CASSQDGSWGNTIYF. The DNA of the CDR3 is TGTGCCAGCAGCCAAGATGGCTCCTGGGGAAACACCATATATTTT.

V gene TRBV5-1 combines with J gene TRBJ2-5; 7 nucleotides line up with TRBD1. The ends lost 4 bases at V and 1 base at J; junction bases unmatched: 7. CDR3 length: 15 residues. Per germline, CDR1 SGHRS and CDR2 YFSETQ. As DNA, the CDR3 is TGCGCCAGCAGCCGCCGGGACAGCGGCCAAGAGACCCAGTACTTC. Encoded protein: CASSRRDSGQETQYF. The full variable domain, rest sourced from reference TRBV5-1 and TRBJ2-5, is KAGVTQTPRYLIKTRGQQVTLSCSPISGHRSVSWYQQTPGQGLQFLFEYFSETQRNKGNFPGRFSGRQFSNSRSEMNVSTLELGDSALYLCASSRRDSGQETQYFGPGTRLLVL.

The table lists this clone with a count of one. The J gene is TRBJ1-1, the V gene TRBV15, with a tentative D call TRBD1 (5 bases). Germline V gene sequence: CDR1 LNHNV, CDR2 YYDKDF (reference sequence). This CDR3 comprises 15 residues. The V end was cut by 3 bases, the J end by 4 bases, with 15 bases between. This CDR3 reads CATSRPPGGGTEAFF. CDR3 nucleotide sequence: TGTGCCACCAGCAGGCCGCCCGGGGGAGGCACTGAAGCTTTCTTT.

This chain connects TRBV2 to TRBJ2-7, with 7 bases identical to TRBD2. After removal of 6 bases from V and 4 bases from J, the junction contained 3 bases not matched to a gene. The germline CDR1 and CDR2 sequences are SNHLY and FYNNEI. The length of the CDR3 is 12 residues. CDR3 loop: CASRGGVYEQYF. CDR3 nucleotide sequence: TGTGCCAGCAGGGGAGGGGTTTACGAGCAGTACTTC.

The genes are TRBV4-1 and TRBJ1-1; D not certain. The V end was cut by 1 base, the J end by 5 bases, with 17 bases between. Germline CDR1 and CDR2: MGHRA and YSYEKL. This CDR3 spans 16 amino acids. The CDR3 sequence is CASSQGTGAWETEAFF. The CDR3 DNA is TGCGCCAGCAGCCAAGGAACCGGTGCATGGGAGACTGAAGCTTTCTTT.

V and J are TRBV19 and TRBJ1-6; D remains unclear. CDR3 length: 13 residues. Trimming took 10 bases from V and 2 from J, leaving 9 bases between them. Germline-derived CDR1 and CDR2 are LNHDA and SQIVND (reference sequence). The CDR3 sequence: CATTTAYNSPLHF. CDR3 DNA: TGTGCCACTACAACAGCCTATAATTCACCCCTCCACTTT.